This T cell receptor beta chain was obtained from a study of cytomegalovirus exposure and HLA in healthy donors. Study-wide results and caveats: According to the study, roughly 180 TCR beta chains were cytomegalovirus-associated. Productive status was seen about 87% or about 30% of the time for most TCR beta V segments in an earlier analysis.

Remarks on this clone: The antigen is undetermined.

It was with 60 Vbeta and 13 Jbeta primers that the PCR ran. Assay used: immunoSEQ multiplex PCR; TCRdb lists only in-frame clones, some missing. The sample contains about 160,000 clones, less than 85% of which appear only once. Germline V gene data show CDR1 as SGHTA and CDR2 as FQGNSA. CDR3 length: 13 residues. Trimming removed 0 bases from V and 10 bases from J; junction bases left unmatched: 0. The clonotype comes from a man in his 60s in good health and CMV-seronegative. What was sequenced was PBMCs. The chain couples TRBV7-2 to TRBJ1-4; 9 nucleotides match TRBD1. The CDR3 bases are TGTGCCAGCAGCTTAGCGGACAGGGGAAAACTGTTTTTT. This codes for CASSLADRGKLFF.